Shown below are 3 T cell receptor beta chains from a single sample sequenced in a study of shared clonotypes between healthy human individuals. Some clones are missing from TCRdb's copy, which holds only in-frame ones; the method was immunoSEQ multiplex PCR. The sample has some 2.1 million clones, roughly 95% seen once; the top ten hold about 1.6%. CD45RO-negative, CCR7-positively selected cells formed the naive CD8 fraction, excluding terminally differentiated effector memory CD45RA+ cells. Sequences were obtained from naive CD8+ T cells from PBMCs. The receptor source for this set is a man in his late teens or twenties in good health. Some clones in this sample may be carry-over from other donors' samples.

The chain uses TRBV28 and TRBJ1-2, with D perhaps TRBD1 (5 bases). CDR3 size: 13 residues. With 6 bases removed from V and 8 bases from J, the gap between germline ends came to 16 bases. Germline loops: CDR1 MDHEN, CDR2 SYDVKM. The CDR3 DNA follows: TGTGCCAGCAGATTTTCCAGGGCTAACGGCTACACCTTC. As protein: CASRFSRANGYTF.

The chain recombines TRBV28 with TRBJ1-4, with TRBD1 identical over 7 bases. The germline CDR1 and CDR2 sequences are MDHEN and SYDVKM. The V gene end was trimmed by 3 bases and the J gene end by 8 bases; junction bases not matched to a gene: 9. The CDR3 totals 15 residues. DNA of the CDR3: TGTGCCAGCAGTTTGTCCACAGGGGCGGGGGAAAAACTGTTTTTT. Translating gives CASSLSTGAGEKLFF.

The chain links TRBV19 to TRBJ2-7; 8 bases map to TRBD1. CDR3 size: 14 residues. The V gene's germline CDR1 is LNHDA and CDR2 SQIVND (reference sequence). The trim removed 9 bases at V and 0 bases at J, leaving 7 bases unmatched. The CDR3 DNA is TGTGCCAGCTCCCATCAGGGGGCCTCCTACGAGCAGTACTTC. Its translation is CASSHQGASYEQYF.